The clone carrying this T cell receptor beta chain occurred once. The data derive from a study of cytomegalovirus exposure and HLA in healthy donors. The PCR ran on 60 Vbeta and 13 Jbeta primers. Data came from immunoSEQ multiplex PCR; TCRdb stores just in-frame clones and leaves some out. The sample holds 120,000 or so clones; 55% to 75% are singletons and the top ten take 3% to 4.5%. Material: PBMCs. The sequence derives from a man aged 25 to 40 in good health and CMV-seronegative.

Here the CDR3 DNA reads TGTGCCTGGAGTGTAGGGGGCCCTGGGCCCCAGCATTTT. Amino acids: CAWSVGGPGPQHF. J is TRBJ1-5 and V is TRBV30; 7 positions match TRBD1. Germline V gene lookup returns CDR1 GTSNPN and CDR2 SVGIG (reference sequence). Losses at the gene ends were 0 bases for V and 9 bases for J; bases not matched to a gene: 5. This CDR3 has 13 residues.